The clone carrying this T cell receptor (beta chain) was detected many times. This specimen belongs to a study of T cells in Graves' hyperthyroidism and ophthalmopathy. The cohort's ophthalmopathy patients, a group with duration under 3 months, had a Clinical Activity Score of at least 3 and a NOSPECS grade of at least 4. TCR beta CDR3 regions were amplified from RNA transcripts. The HTBI primer set drove a first-round RT-PCR of the TCR CDR3. TCRdb re-called the multiplex PCR reads with MiXCR, one entry per CDR3 protein. The data show roughly 500,000 distinct CDR3 sequences, about 16% seen once. The ends were cut back, 3 bases at V and 8 bases at J, with 19 bases in the middle. The CDR3 is 14 amino acids. CDR1 DFQATT and CDR2 SNEGSKA come from the germline V gene (reference sequence).

The receptor's source is a young woman with Graves' ophthalmopathy. Sequenced material: blood. The rearrangement links TRBV20-1 to TRBJ2-5; D is perhaps TRBD1 or TRBD2 (5 bases each). This chain's CDR3 is CSARDPGPTVTQYF. The DNA for the CDR3 is TGCAGTGCTAGGGATCCGGGGCCCACAGTAACCCAGTACTTC.